The 18 T cell receptor beta chains presented below share a single source sample, sequenced in a study of molecular identifiers for immune sequencing clone quantification. TCRdb called the PCR reads again in MiXCR, with one record for every CDR3 protein. The sample has about 630,000 distinct CDR3 sequences; 25% are singletons. Sequenced: naive CD8+ T cells from blood, with Jurkat cell RNA spiked in. The subset is: FACS-sorted CD8+CD4-CCR7+CD45RA+ naive T cells. Receptors were obtained from a human donor in good health. Some libraries in this study had Jurkat cell RNA spiked in.

The CDR3: CASRQGTKSNQPQHF. CDR3 nucleotides: TGTGCCAGTAGACAGGGTACGAAAAGCAATCAGCCCCAGCATTTT. The chain recombines TRBV19 with TRBJ1-5, with D possibly being TRBD1 (6 bases). The V gene lost 6 bases and the J gene lost 1 base, with 13 bases spanning the gap. Per germline, CDR1 LNHDA and CDR2 SQIVND (reference sequence). This CDR3 has 15 amino acids.

This rearrangement joins TRBV6-6 to TRBJ2-2; D is uncertain. From germline, CDR1 is MNHNY and CDR2 SVGAGI (reference sequence). Between the trimmed V and J ends, which lost 8 bases and 4 bases, there was a span of 20 bases. The CDR3 sequence is 16 residues long. The CDR3 is CASRQDRGSGTGELFF. As DNA, the CDR3 is TGTGCCAGCCGGCAGGACCGAGGTTCAGGCACCGGGGAGCTGTTTTTT.

This chain connects TRBV30 to TRBJ2-7; D possibly corresponds to TRBD2 (6 bases). The V and J ends lost 2 bases and 7 bases respectively, with 21 bases between them. The germline V gene has CDR1 GTSNPN and CDR2 SVGIG (reference sequence). This CDR3 is 15 amino acids long. CDR3 region: CAWSFPGELGWEQYF. The CDR3, as DNA: TGTGCCTGGAGTTTTCCGGGAGAACTGGGCTGGGAGCAGTACTTC.

This clonotype occurred many times. This chain connects TRBV4-3 to TRBJ2-1; 7 bases line up with TRBD1. CDR1 and CDR2 from the germline V gene are LGHNA and YSLEER. The V and J ends lost 4 bases and 9 bases, in that order; junction bases with no gene match: 12. This CDR3 is 15 amino acids long. CDR3 nucleotide sequence: TGCGCCAGCAGCCTAACGACGACAGGGCCTACTGAGCAGTTCTTC. This codes for CASSLTTTGPTEQFF.

The chain uses TRBV4-2 and TRBJ1-5, with D possibly being TRBD1 (5 bases). The CDR3 is 16 residues long. Trimming removed 0 bases from V and 5 bases from J, with 14 bases in between. Germline assignment: CDR1 LGHNA and CDR2 YNFKEQ. The CDR3 reads CASSQDTRGTDQPQHF. The CDR3, as DNA: TGTGCCAGCAGCCAAGATACCCGGGGGACGGATCAGCCCCAGCATTTT.

This clonotype was seen only a few times. At one end the junction does not follow the germline gene, possibly because of a read error. The chain recombines TRBV15 with TRBJ1-1, with no clear D. Germline V lookup: CDR1 LNHNV, CDR2 YYDKDF (reference sequence). The CDR3 is 14 residues long. The CDR3 DNA sequence: TGTGCCACCAGCCCTACAAACATGAACACTGTAGCTTTCTTT. Its translation: CATSPTNMNTVAFF.

This chain links TRBV4-1 with TRBJ2-5, with 7 nucleotides matching TRBD1. Germline CDR1 reads MGHRA; CDR2 reads YSYEKL. After removal of 1 base from V and 2 bases from J, the junction contained 13 bases not matched to a gene. The CDR3 spans 18 residues. The CDR3 reads CASSQGETGRLLQETQYF. In DNA, the CDR3 is TGCGCCAGCAGCCAAGGTGAGACAGGGAGACTCCTTCAAGAGACCCAGTACTTC.

The chain carries TRBV4-3 and TRBJ2-2, with D possibly matching TRBD1 (5 bases). CDR1 LGHNA and CDR2 YSLEER come from the germline V gene. Trimming removed 6 bases from V and 2 bases from J, with 10 bases in between. This CDR3 contains 14 residues. CDR3 in amino acids: CASRSRANTGELFF. The CDR3 nucleotides are TGCGCCAGCAGGTCCAGGGCCAACACCGGGGAGCTGTTTTTT.

There are a few counts of this clonotype. This CDR3 reads CASSPKAPRGPDTQYF. As DNA, the CDR3 is TGTGCCAGCTCACCTAAGGCCCCCAGGGGGCCAGATACGCAGTATTTT. This chain uses TRBV18 with TRBJ2-3; 8 bases fit TRBD1. The CDR3 spans 16 residues. The germline V gene encodes CDR1 KGHSH and CDR2 LQKENI. Germline trimming cut 3 bases from V and 4 bases from J; bases unmatched to any gene: 9.

Notes on this clonotype: The junction departs from the called germline gene at one end, perhaps through a read error. This chain uses TRBV24-1 with TRBJ1-5; D not resolved. The V gene's germline CDR1 is KGHDR and CDR2 SFDVKD. This CDR3 is 15 amino acids long. CDR3 sequence reads: CATTHGGQYNQPQHF. CDR3 DNA: TGCGCCACCACCCACGGAGGGCAGTACAATCAGCCCCAGCATTTT.

The chain carries TRBV19 and TRBJ2-7; D may be TRBD1 (5 bases). Germline CDR1 is LNHDA and CDR2 is SQIVND (reference sequence). This CDR3 region has 15 residues. Between the trimmed V and J ends, which lost 1 base and 2 bases, there was a span of 12 bases. This CDR3 is CASSIGSGHPYEQYF. The CDR3 region has the DNA TGTGCCAGTAGTATAGGTTCCGGACACCCCTACGAGCAGTACTTC.

This clonotype was detected a few times. J is TRBJ1-4 and V is TRBV21-1; the table's D call, TRBD1, was not checked against the DNA. TRBV21-1 is an annotated pseudogene. The CDR3 loop spans 13 amino acids. DNA of the CDR3: TGTGCCACTCCGGGCGAACCTAATGAAAAACTGTTTTTT. Translating gives CATPGEPNEKLFF.

There are many counts of this clonotype. The chain employs TRBV11-2 and TRBJ2-1, with D hard to call. The CDR3 covers 14 residues. The V and J ends lost 0 bases and 7 bases respectively, with 10 bases between them. Germline lookup yields CDR1 SGHAT and CDR2 FQNNGV. The CDR3: CASSLEGSLNEQFF. CDR3 sequence (DNA): TGTGCCAGCAGCTTAGAAGGGTCGCTGAATGAGCAGTTCTTC.

Points on this clonotype: This may be a read error, as it is one base from a much larger clone. The chain links TRBV6-5 to TRBJ2-5; D is uncertain. Germline V gene data show CDR1 as MNHEY and CDR2 as SVGAGI. CDR3 length: 14 amino acids. CDR3: CASSYSTSRESQYF. In nucleotides, the CDR3 is TGTGCCAGCAGTTACTCGACCAGTCGAGAGTCCCAGTACTTC.

This clonotype was counted ten times or more. V gene TRBV3-1 combines with J gene TRBJ1-1; TRBD1 is a possible D gene (6 bases). Germline values: CDR1 LGHDT, CDR2 YNNKEL (reference sequence). The CDR3 runs to 13 residues. Between the trimmed V and J ends, which lost 1 base and 7 bases, there was a span of 10 bases. CDR3 in DNA: TGTGCCAGCAGCCAAGGGACAGTCGATGAAGCTTTCTTT. Its translation: CASSQGTVDEAFF.

In its sample, this clonotype was seen many times. The chain carries TRBV4-1 and TRBJ1-5; TRBD1 agrees at 8 bases. The CDR3 loop spans 15 amino acids. Germline CDR1 and CDR2: MGHRA and YSYEKL. V shed 6 bases, J shed 5 bases, and the junction held 9 bases outside the gene matches. The CDR3 loop is CASRETGGSYQPQHF. CDR3 coding DNA: TGCGCCAGCAGGGAAACAGGGGGAAGTTATCAGCCCCAGCATTTT.

V gene TRBV2 combines with J gene TRBJ2-2; 7 nucleotides agree with TRBD1. Germline CDR1 and CDR2: SNHLY and FYNNEI. The CDR3 contains 13 residues. CDR3 sequence reads: CAIDRDNTGELFF. Written as DNA, the CDR3 is TGTGCGATCGACAGGGATAACACCGGGGAGCTGTTTTTT.

This clonotype was observed a handful of times. V and J are TRBV6-1 and TRBJ2-2; no firm D call. The V and J ends lost 4 bases and 0 bases respectively, with 6 bases between them. Germline V gene data show CDR1 as MNHNS and CDR2 as SASEGT. CDR3 length: 14 amino acids. The DNA for the CDR3 is TGTGCCAGCAGTGGCCGATCGAACACCGGGGAGCTGTTTTTT. Protein product: CASSGRSNTGELFF.